The entry below gives a single T cell receptor (beta chain) sequence along with its context. This sample was included in a study of technical replicates of blood from a few donors. Produced via immunoSEQ multiplex PCR; TCRdb's table is partial and in-frame only. This sample has under 85,000 clones, with about 91% found just once. The receptor comes from a human donor in good health. Some clones in this sample may be carry-over from other donors' samples. The sequencing sample was made of T cells isolated from PBMCs.

The CDR3 bases are TGTGCCACCGCGTCCTTAGCTTCTGAAAAACTGTTTTTT. It codes for CATASLASEKLFF. The genes are TRBV6-1 and TRBJ1-4; D unresolved. Germline V gene lookup returns CDR1 MNHNS and CDR2 SASEGT. The V end lost 10 bases, the J end lost 7 bases, and 16 bases lay between the germline ends. This CDR3 spans 13 amino acids.